The text below deals with one TCR beta chain. This specimen comes from a study of cytotoxic CD8 clonotypes in ibrutinib-treated CLL. The overall study: Patient counts were ten to eleven relapsed/refractory, over 14 treatment-naive and fewer than 18 IGHV unmutated.

This CDR3 has 13 residues. Germline lookup yields CDR1 SGHVS and CDR2 FQNEAQ. V gave up 8 bases and J gave up 7 bases, with 17 bases separating them. Assay used: immunoSEQ multiplex PCR; TCRdb lists only in-frame clones, some missing. Of roughly 180,000 clones detected, 72% appear once; the ten largest clones hold roughly an eighth. The starting material was PBMCs, obtained after 24 months of ibrutinib treatment. This TCR derives from a human donor with chronic lymphocytic leukemia. J is TRBJ2-5 and V is TRBV7-8, with TRBD1 as a possible D gene (7 bases). The CDR3 loop is CASGGGQEGTQYF. For the CDR3, the DNA is TGTGCCAGCGGAGGAGGACAGGAGGGGACCCAGTACTTC.